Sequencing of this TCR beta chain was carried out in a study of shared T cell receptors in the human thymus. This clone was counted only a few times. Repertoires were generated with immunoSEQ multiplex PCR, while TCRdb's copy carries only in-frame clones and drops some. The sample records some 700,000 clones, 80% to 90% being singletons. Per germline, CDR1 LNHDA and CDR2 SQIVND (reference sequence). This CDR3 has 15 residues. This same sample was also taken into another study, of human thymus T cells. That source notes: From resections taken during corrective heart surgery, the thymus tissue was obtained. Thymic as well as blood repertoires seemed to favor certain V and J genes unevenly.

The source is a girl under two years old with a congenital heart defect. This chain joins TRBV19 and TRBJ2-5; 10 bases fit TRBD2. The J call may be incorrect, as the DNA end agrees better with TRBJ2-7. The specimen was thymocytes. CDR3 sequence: CASTTSGDPSYEQYF. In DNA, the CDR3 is TGTGCCAGTACCACTAGCGGGGACCCTTCCTACGAGCAGTACTTC.